A single sample gave rise to the 13 T cell receptor beta chains below, sequenced in a study of blood T cell repertoires in COVID-19. Profiling relied on immunoSEQ multiplex PCR, and the TCRdb table lists in-frame clones only, not all of them. The table shows some 250,000 clones, with around 88% occurring only once. The sample taken for sequencing was peripheral blood. These receptors were obtained from a man older than 75 with acute or convalescent COVID-19.

In DNA form, the CDR3 reads TGTGCCATCAGTGATGGAGGGGCGGGTGTTGAGCCCCAGCATTTT. Translated: CAISDGGAGVEPQHF. The chain links TRBV10-3 to TRBJ1-5; possibly TRBD1 for D (5 bases). Germline loops: CDR1 ENHRY, CDR2 SYGVKD. The CDR3 length is 15 residues. V lost 3 bases to trimming and J lost 8 bases, with 17 bases between them.

Points on this clone: Within the sample, other DNA sequences also encode this same CDR3. The chain carries TRBV6-5 and TRBJ1-2, with D unresolved. Germline lookup yields CDR1 MNHEY and CDR2 SVGAGI. Trimming took off 4 bases at V and 5 bases at J, with 8 bases between the two ends. CDR3 length: 12 amino acids. CDR3 amino acids: CASSSDTYGYTF. CDR3 bases: TGTGCCAGCAGTTCAGACACATATGGCTACACCTTC.

CDR3: CASRQSGTGVEKLFF. Here the CDR3 DNA reads TGTGCCAGCAGGCAATCCGGGACAGGGGTTGAAAAACTGTTTTTT. This chain uses TRBV6-6 with TRBJ1-4, with TRBD1 identical over 10 bases. CDR1 is MNHNY, CDR2 SVGAGI, per germline (reference sequence). This CDR3 is 15 amino acids long. The ends lost 6 bases at V and 7 bases at J; junction bases unmatched: 8.

The chain has TRBV19 and TRBJ2-7; 12 nucleotides agree with TRBD2. Germline CDR1 and CDR2: LNHDA and SQIVND (reference sequence). Unmatched junction bases numbered 5, after V lost 4 bases and J lost 1 base. The length of the CDR3 is 16 residues. CDR3 protein: CASSRGTSGLSYEQYF. In nucleotides, the CDR3 is TGTGCCAGTAGTAGGGGGACTAGCGGGCTTTCCTACGAGCAGTACTTC. The whole variable domain, filled in from reference TRBV19 and TRBJ2-7, reads DGGITQSPKYLFRKEGQNVTLSCEQNLNHDAMYWYRQDPGQGLRLIYYSQIVNDFQKGDIAEGYSVSREKKESFPLTVTSAQKNPTAFYLCASSRGTSGLSYEQYFGPGTRLTVT.

The CDR3 reads CASSLNRGVTEAFF. CDR3 DNA sequence: TGTGCCAGCAGTCTCAACAGGGGAGTCACTGAAGCTTTCTTT. The chain joins TRBV2 to TRBJ1-1; 7 bases are shared with TRBD1. The germline V gene encodes CDR1 SNHLY and CDR2 FYNNEI. The CDR3 is 14 residues long. V was pared by 5 bases and J by 4 bases, with 7 bases of the junction left unmatched.

The J gene is TRBJ2-3, the V gene TRBV29-1; a weak D match, TRBD2 (5 bases). The V gene lost 7 bases and the J gene lost 0 bases, with 8 bases spanning the gap. CDR1 is SQVTM and CDR2 is ANQGSEA in the germline V gene. The CDR3 is made up of 12 amino acids. Here the CDR3 DNA reads TGCAGCGCCCTAGCTAGCACAGATACGCAGTATTTT. Translated, it gives CSALASTDTQYF.

The chain is built from TRBV5-1 and TRBJ1-5; D remains ambiguous. In germline, CDR1 is SGHRS, CDR2 YFSETQ. CDR3 length: 15 amino acids. The V end lost 4 bases, the J end lost 1 base, and 12 bases lay between the germline ends. As DNA, the CDR3 is TGCGCCAGCAGCCCGACACCTTTAAGCAATCAGCCCCAGCATTTT. Protein product: CASSPTPLSNQPQHF.

The chain recombines TRBV28 with TRBJ1-5, with 8 bases aligning to TRBD1. J was trimmed by 7 bases and V by 4 bases; bases with no gene match: 12. The CDR3 sequence is 16 residues long. The V gene's germline CDR1 is MDHEN and CDR2 SYDVKM. The CDR3 protein is CASSSEKTGADQPQHF. Here the CDR3 DNA reads TGTGCCAGCAGTTCCGAAAAGACAGGGGCAGACCAGCCCCAGCATTTT. The variable domain in full, completed from reference TRBV28 and TRBJ1-5, reads DVKVTQSSRYLVKRTGEKVFLECVQDMDHENMFWYRQDPGLGLRLIYFSYDVKMKEKGDIPEGYSVSREKKERFSLILESASTNQTSMYLCASSSEKTGADQPQHFGDGTRLSIL.

The chain employs TRBV6-5 and TRBJ2-7; TRBD1 aligns across 7 bases. V was pared by 4 bases and J by 2 bases, with 5 bases of the junction left unmatched. The germline V gene has CDR1 MNHEY and CDR2 SVGAGI. The CDR3 runs to 14 residues. The DNA for the CDR3 is TGTGCCAGCAGTTGGGGACAGACCACCTACGAGCAGTACTTC. Amino acids: CASSWGQTTYEQYF.

This chain joins TRBV11-2 and TRBJ1-3; the match to TRBD1 covers 7 bases. CDR3 size: 15 residues. After removal of 5 bases from V and 2 bases from J, the junction contained 6 bases not matched to a gene. From germline, CDR1 is SGHAT and CDR2 FQNNGV. As DNA, the CDR3 is TGTGCCAGCAGCCCCGGACAGGCGGCTGGAAACACCATATATTTT. Translated, it gives CASSPGQAAGNTIYF.

The chain uses TRBV6-5 and TRBJ2-7; 7 nucleotides agree with TRBD1. From germline, CDR1 is MNHEY and CDR2 SVGAGI. This CDR3 has 13 amino acids. Trimming cost V 4 bases and J 3 bases; bases outside gene matches: 3. DNA for the CDR3: TGTGCCAGCAGTTCTGCAGGGGGCTACGAGCAGTACTTC. Amino acids: CASSSAGGYEQYF.

For the CDR3, the DNA is TGCGCCAGCAGCCGGACATGGACAGGGGGCCGTGCGGCGGACCCAGATACGCAGTATTTT. This codes for CASSRTWTGGRAADPDTQYF. V and J are TRBV4-1 and TRBJ2-3, with TRBD1 matching 11 bases. CDR1 is MGHRA, CDR2 YSYEKL, per germline. Trimming removed 4 bases from V and 4 bases from J; junction bases left unmatched: 19. The CDR3 covers 20 residues.

V gene TRBV9 combines with J gene TRBJ2-7; no definite D call. The CDR3 is 14 amino acids. The V end lost 0 bases, the J end lost 3 bases, and 10 bases lay between the germline ends. CDR1 and CDR2 (germline): SGDLS, YYNGEE. The DNA for the CDR3 is TGTGCCAGCAGCGTAGTTGACACAAACTACGAGCAGTACTTC. It encodes CASSVVDTNYEQYF.